This T cell receptor (beta chain) was documented in a study of beta chain features in type 1 diabetes. Study context: In all, roughly 98,000,000 sorted cells from all samples were analyzed. Study-wide findings and caveats: Significant though moderate, a shortening of TCRB CDR3s appeared in all four CD4+ subsets of Type 1 diabetes patients. Cells that show high TCR expression could be over-represented by cDNA sequencing.

There are a few counts of this clone. Its antigen is not known. About 120 mL of blood, on average, came from one heparinised draw per donor. Each of the CD4+ naive, central memory, regulatory and stem cell-like memory populations was sorted via CD45RO/CCR7/CD25/CD127/CD95/CD27. cDNA synthesis used the whole RNA isolate, giving expressed TCRB sequences. The table came from immunoSEQ multiplex PCR; TCRdb's copy has only in-frame clones and leaves some out. The sample has 160,000 or so clones; over 55% are singletons. The receptor's source is a man aged 25-45 years with type 1 diabetes. The specimen sequenced was naive CD4+ T cells from blood.

CDR3: CAWREGPVYTGELFF. The CDR3 DNA reads TGTGCCTGGAGGGAGGGACCAGTTTACACCGGGGAGCTGTTTTTT. The chain joins TRBV30 to TRBJ2-2; D might be TRBD2 (6 bases). Germline V CDR1 and CDR2: GTSNPN, SVGIG (reference sequence). The V and J ends lost 3 bases and 3 bases respectively, with 14 bases between them. The CDR3 has 15 residues.